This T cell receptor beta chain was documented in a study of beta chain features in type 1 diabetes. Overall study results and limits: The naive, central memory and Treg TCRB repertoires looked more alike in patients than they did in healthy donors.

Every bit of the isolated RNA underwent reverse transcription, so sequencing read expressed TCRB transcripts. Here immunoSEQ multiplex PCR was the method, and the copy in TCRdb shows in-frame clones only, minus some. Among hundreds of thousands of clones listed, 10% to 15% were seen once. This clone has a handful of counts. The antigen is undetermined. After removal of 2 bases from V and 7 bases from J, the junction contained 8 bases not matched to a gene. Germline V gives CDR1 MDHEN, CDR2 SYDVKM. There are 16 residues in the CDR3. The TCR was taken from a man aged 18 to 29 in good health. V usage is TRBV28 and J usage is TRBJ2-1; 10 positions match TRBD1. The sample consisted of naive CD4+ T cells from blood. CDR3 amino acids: CASSLVRDRGRNEQFF. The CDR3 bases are TGTGCCAGCAGTTTAGTCCGGGACAGGGGAAGGAATGAGCAGTTCTTC.